Below, one T cell receptor beta chain is given with its context. The table came from immunoSEQ multiplex PCR; TCRdb's copy has only in-frame clones and leaves some out. The sample holds some 330,000 clones, 92% seen once. The data stem from a study of blood T cell repertoires in COVID-19. The sequencing input was PBMCs or T cells enriched from blood (not recorded which). This TCR was sampled from a woman aged 25 to 39 who had recovered from COVID-19.

The CDR3 DNA is TGTGCCAGCAGTTACTCCCTCATTGGGGGACAGGGTTTCACTGAAGCTTTCTTT. Translation gives CASSYSLIGGQGFTEAFF. This chain uses TRBV6-2 or TRBV6-3 with TRBJ1-1, with TRBD1 matching 9 bases. With 0 bases clipped from V and 4 bases from J, the junction kept 12 bases outside the gene matches. CDR3 length: 18 amino acids. The germline V gene has CDR1 MNHEY and CDR2 SVGEGT.